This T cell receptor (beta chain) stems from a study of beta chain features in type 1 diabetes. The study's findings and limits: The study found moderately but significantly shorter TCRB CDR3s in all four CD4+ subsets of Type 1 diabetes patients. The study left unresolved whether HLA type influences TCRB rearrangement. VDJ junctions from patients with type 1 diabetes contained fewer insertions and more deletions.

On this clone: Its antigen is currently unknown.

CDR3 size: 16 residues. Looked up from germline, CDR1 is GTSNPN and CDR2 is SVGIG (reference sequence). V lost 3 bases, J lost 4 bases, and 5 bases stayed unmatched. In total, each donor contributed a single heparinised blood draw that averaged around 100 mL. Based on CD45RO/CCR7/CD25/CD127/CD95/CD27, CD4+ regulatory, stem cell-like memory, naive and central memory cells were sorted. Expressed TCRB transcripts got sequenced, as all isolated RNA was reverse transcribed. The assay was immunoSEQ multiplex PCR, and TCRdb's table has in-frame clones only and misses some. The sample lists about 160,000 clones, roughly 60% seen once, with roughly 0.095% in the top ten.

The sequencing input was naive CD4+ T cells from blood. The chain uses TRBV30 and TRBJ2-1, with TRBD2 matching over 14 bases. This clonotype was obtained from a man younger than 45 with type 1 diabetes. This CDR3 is CAWRAGLAGAYNEQFF. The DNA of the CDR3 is TGTGCCTGGAGGGCGGGACTAGCGGGGGCTTACAATGAGCAGTTCTTC.